This is a list of T cell receptor beta chains from one sample in a study of shared clonotypes between healthy human individuals. Some clones are missing from TCRdb's copy, which holds only in-frame ones; the method was immunoSEQ multiplex PCR. The table has roughly 1,800,000 clones, around 96% seen once. Sequencing used naive CD8+ T cells sorted from blood. The receptor set was obtained from a man aged 18 to 35 in good health. The CDR3 runs from the conserved cysteine through the conserved F or W. D genes are given only for firm matches. For some rows the clone size is stated as once, few or many, or as a class when expanded; others skip it.

CDR3: CASSQDPDTGELFF
DNA: TGCGCCAGCAGCCAAGATCCCGACACCGGGGAGCTGTTTTTT
D: NA
V: TRBV4-1
size: once
J: TRBJ2-2

CDR3: CASSFRGSEKLFF
DNA: TGTGCCAGCAGTTTTCGGGGAAGCGAAAAACTGTTTTTT
D: NA
V: TRBV27
size: NA
J: TRBJ1-4

CDR3: CASSQVYRTFTEAFF
DNA: TGCGCCAGCAGCCAAGTTTACAGGACCTTTACTGAAGCTTTCTTT
D: NA
V: TRBV4-1
size: once
J: TRBJ1-1

CDR3: CASSYLRGPSYNEQFF
DNA: TGTGCCAGCTCATATCTGCGGGGTCCCTCCTACAATGAGCAGTTCTTC
D: NA
V: TRBV27
size: few
J: TRBJ2-1

CDR3: CASSQDPRGSSEQYF
DNA: TGTGCCAGCAGCCAAGATCCCCGGGGTTCCAGCGAGCAGTACTTC
D: NA
V: TRBV14
size: NA
J: TRBJ2-7

CDR3: CASSSRTPAEEFYNEQFF
DNA: TGTGCCAGCAGCTCCAGGACACCCGCCGAGGAGTTCTACAATGAGCAGTTCTTC
D: NA
V: TRBV7-9
size: NA
J: TRBJ2-1

CDR3: CASSQARDRTYEQYF
DNA: TGCGCCAGCAGCCAGGCTCGGGACAGAACCTACGAGCAGTACTTC
D: TRBD1
V: TRBV4-3
size: NA
J: TRBJ2-7

CDR3: CASSVDQEKLFF
DNA: TGTGCCAGCAGCGTAGACCAGGAAAAACTGTTTTTT
D: NA
V: TRBV9
size: NA
J: TRBJ1-4

CDR3: CASSSLLFGGHSSYNEQFF
DNA: TGTGCCAGCAGCTCATTACTCTTCGGGGGCCATAGCTCCTACAATGAGCAGTTCTTC
D: NA
V: TRBV11-2
size: NA
J: TRBJ2-1

CDR3: CASSVGISGAYEQYF
DNA: TGTGCCAGCAGCGTGGGCATCTCCGGGGCCTACGAGCAGTACTTC
D: NA
V: TRBV6-1
size: NA
J: TRBJ2-7

CDR3: CATSREGIAYEQYF
DNA: TGTGCCACCAGCAGAGAAGGAATCGCCTACGAGCAGTACTTC
D: NA
V: TRBV15
size: NA
J: TRBJ2-7

CDR3: CASRLTDYQPQHF
DNA: TGTGCCAGCAGACTGACGGACTATCAGCCCCAGCATTTT
D: NA
V: TRBV2
size: NA
J: TRBJ1-5

CDR3: CSVEDLKGGETQYF
DNA: TGCAGCGTTGAAGATCTTAAGGGGGGAGAGACCCAGTACTTC
D: NA
V: TRBV29-1
size: NA
J: TRBJ2-5

CDR3: CASSAIDGKLFF
DNA: TGTGCCAGCAGTGCCATCGATGGAAAACTGTTTTTT
D: NA
V: TRBV13
size: NA
J: TRBJ1-4

CDR3: CASSSTTGGAIGNTIYF
DNA: TGTGCCAGCAGCTCCACGACAGGGGGCGCCATAGGAAACACCATATATTTT
D: TRBD1
V: TRBV7-9
size: NA
J: TRBJ1-3

CDR3: CASSLRRENTEAFF
DNA: TGTGCCAGCAGCTTGCGTCGGGAGAACACTGAAGCTTTCTTT
D: NA
V: TRBV5-5
size: NA
J: TRBJ1-1

CDR3: CASSLVVGRDTEAFF
DNA: TGTGCCAGCAGCTTAGTCGTCGGCAGGGACACTGAAGCTTTCTTT
D: NA
V: TRBV11-2
size: NA
J: TRBJ1-1

CDR3: CAWSVGTGISKLFF
DNA: TGTGCCTGGAGTGTCGGGACAGGGATTTCAAAACTGTTTTTT
D: TRBD1
V: TRBV30
size: NA
J: TRBJ1-4

CDR3: CASSLSQTGNTIYF
DNA: TGTGCCAGCAGTCTCTCTCAGACCGGAAACACCATATATTTT
D: NA
V: TRBV28
size: NA
J: TRBJ1-3

CDR3: CASSSPRAAYGYTF
DNA: TGTGCCAGCAGCTCACCCAGGGCGGCTTATGGCTACACCTTC
D: NA
V: TRBV21-1
size: NA
J: TRBJ1-2

CDR3: CASSPQRAIYNEQFF
DNA: TGTGCCAGCAGCCCCCAGAGGGCCATCTACAATGAGCAGTTCTTC
D: NA
V: TRBV28
size: NA
J: TRBJ2-1

CDR3: CASSFRGRSYEQYF
DNA: TGTGCCAGCAGTTTCCGGGGGCGGTCCTACGAGCAGTACTTC
D: NA
V: TRBV28
size: NA
J: TRBJ2-7

CDR3: CASSGIIGEQYF
DNA: TGCGCCAGCAGCGGAATCATTGGGGAGCAGTACTTC
D: NA
V: TRBV4-1
size: NA
J: TRBJ2-7

CDR3: CASSNLDRVPYFGYTF
DNA: TGTGCCAGCAGCAACTTGGACAGGGTCCCGTATTTTGGCTACACCTTC
D: TRBD1
V: TRBV11-2
size: NA
J: TRBJ1-2

CDR3: CASSPPGSPYEQYF
DNA: TGTGCCAGCTCACCACCTGGCTCTCCCTACGAGCAGTACTTC
D: NA
V: TRBV18
size: NA
J: TRBJ2-7

CDR3: CASSFANRNTGELFF
DNA: TGTGCCAGCAGCTTTGCGAACAGGAACACCGGGGAGCTGTTTTTT
D: NA
V: TRBV12-1
size: NA
J: TRBJ2-2

CDR3: CASSPSGGYEQYF
DNA: TGTGCCAGCAGCCCTAGCGGGGGATACGAGCAGTACTTC
D: TRBD2
V: TRBV4-2
size: NA
J: TRBJ2-7

CDR3: CASSQAVKGESRETQYF
DNA: TGTGCCAGCAGCCAAGCGGTGAAGGGAGAGAGCCGAGAGACCCAGTACTTC
D: NA
V: TRBV4-2
size: NA
J: TRBJ2-5

CDR3: CASSLGDRVPDNEQFF
DNA: TGTGCCAGCAGCTTAGGGGACAGGGTACCCGACAATGAGCAGTTCTTC
D: TRBD1
V: TRBV11-2
size: NA
J: TRBJ2-1

CDR3: CAINPGGAGYTF
DNA: TGTGCCATCAATCCTGGGGGGGCCGGCTACACCTTC
D: NA
V: TRBV10-3
size: NA
J: TRBJ1-2

CDR3: CASGTGGLSNQPQHF
DNA: TGTGCCAGCGGGACAGGGGGATTGAGCAATCAGCCCCAGCATTTT
D: TRBD1
V: TRBV27
size: NA
J: TRBJ1-5

CDR3: CAFRGHEQFF
DNA: TGTGCCTTCCGCGGTCATGAGCAGTTCTTC
D: NA
V: TRBV30
size: NA
J: TRBJ2-1

CDR3: CASRTPFMNTEAFF
DNA: TGTGCCAGCAGGACCCCCTTCATGAACACTGAAGCTTTCTTT
D: NA
V: TRBV6-6
size: NA
J: TRBJ1-1

CDR3: CATGTGGFDEQYF
DNA: TGTGCCACTGGGACAGGGGGTTTCGACGAGCAGTACTTC
D: TRBD1
V: TRBV28
size: NA
J: TRBJ2-7

CDR3: CASSLEFGQGGNEQYF
DNA: TGTGCCAGCAGCTTAGAGTTCGGGCAGGGAGGGAACGAGCAGTACTTC
D: TRBD2
V: TRBV7-9
size: NA
J: TRBJ2-7

CDR3: CASSVSLDLNQPQHF
DNA: TGTGCCAGCAGTGTGTCCCTGGACCTTAATCAGCCCCAGCATTTT
D: NA
V: TRBV2
size: once
J: TRBJ1-5

CDR3: CASGPGESGNTIYF
DNA: TGTGCCAGCGGCCCGGGAGAATCTGGAAACACCATATATTTT
D: NA
V: TRBV9
size: NA
J: TRBJ1-3

CDR3: CASSEQGQPKSGQFF
DNA: TGTGCCAGCAGTGAACAGGGACAACCTAAAAGCGGGCAGTTCTTC
D: NA
V: TRBV6-1
size: NA
J: TRBJ2-1

CDR3: CASKPRDRATYEQYF
DNA: TGTGCCAGCAAGCCTCGGGACCGGGCTACCTACGAGCAGTACTTC
D: NA
V: TRBV25-1
size: NA
J: TRBJ2-7

CDR3: CASSLDLSLRTDTQYF
DNA: TGTGCCAGCAGCCTCGACCTAAGTTTACGCACAGATACGCAGTATTTT
D: NA
V: TRBV7-2
size: NA
J: TRBJ2-3

CDR3: CASSFADFYIDEQFF
DNA: TGTGCCAGCAGCTTTGCGGACTTTTACATCGATGAGCAGTTCTTC
D: NA
V: TRBV7-2
size: NA
J: TRBJ2-1

CDR3: CASSYMGWDTEAFF
DNA: TGTGCCAGCAGCTATATGGGTTGGGACACTGAAGCTTTCTTT
D: NA
V: TRBV11-2
size: once
J: TRBJ1-1

CDR3: CASSSAGGDRALGGYTF
DNA: TGTGCCAGCAGCTCCGCCGGGGGCGACAGGGCCCTGGGTGGCTACACCTTC
D: TRBD1
V: TRBV13
size: NA
J: TRBJ1-2

CDR3: CASSRQGSYNEQFF
DNA: TGTGCCAGCAGTAGACAGGGGTCCTACAATGAGCAGTTCTTC
D: TRBD1
V: TRBV6-5
size: NA
J: TRBJ2-1

CDR3: CASSQEETSVSYEQYF
DNA: TGCGCCAGCAGCCAAGAGGAGACTAGCGTATCCTACGAGCAGTACTTC
D: TRBD2
V: TRBV4-3
size: NA
J: TRBJ2-7

CDR3: CASSLDRGLNEQYF
DNA: TGTGCCAGCAGCTTGGATAGGGGTTTGAACGAGCAGTACTTC
D: NA
V: TRBV7-9
size: NA
J: TRBJ2-7

CDR3: CASSVKGHPTGELFF
DNA: TGTGCCAGCAGTGTGAAGGGACATCCCACCGGGGAGCTGTTTTTT
D: NA
V: TRBV6-5
size: NA
J: TRBJ2-2

CDR3: CSVEVDSRNGYTF
DNA: TGCAGCGTTGAAGTCGACAGCAGGAATGGCTACACCTTC
D: NA
V: TRBV29-1
size: NA
J: TRBJ1-2

CDR3: CASSSSGAYEQYF
DNA: TGTGCCAGCAGTAGTAGCGGGGCCTACGAGCAGTACTTC
D: TRBD2
V: TRBV27
size: NA
J: TRBJ2-7

CDR3: CAISESGQGSSYNSPLHF
DNA: TGTGCCATCAGTGAGAGCGGACAGGGCAGCTCCTATAATTCACCCCTCCACTTT
D: TRBD1
V: TRBV10-3
size: once
J: TRBJ1-6

CDR3: CATYTLVTEAFF
DNA: TGTGCCACTTACACGCTAGTTACTGAAGCTTTCTTT
D: NA
V: TRBV2
size: NA
J: TRBJ1-1

CDR3: CASSPSFDRDHLYF
DNA: TGCGCCAGCAGCCCCAGCTTTGACAGGGACCATCTGTACTTC
D: TRBD1
V: TRBV4-1
size: NA
J: TRBJ2-7